Below are 17 T cell receptor beta chains sequenced from a single sample in a study of OX40 agonist ivuxolimab in advanced cancers. Libraries were prepared by immunoSEQ multiplex PCR; TCRdb keeps only in-frame clonotypes and omits some of them. The top ten clones hold approximately 9.8% of a sample with 35,000 to 45,000 clones, 80% of them seen once. This specimen consisted of CD4+ or CD8+ T cells sorted from blood, obtained in a trial of the OX40 agonist ivuxolimab. The receptors originated from an adult with an advanced solid tumor such as melanoma, head and neck, liver or kidney cancer.

The V call is TRBV30, the J call TRBJ2-1; perhaps TRBD2 as D (6 bases). CDR3 length: 12 residues. V dropped 8 bases and J dropped 7 bases, with 15 bases sitting between them. Germline CDR1 and CDR2: GTSNPN and SVGIG (reference sequence). DNA of the CDR3: TGTGCCCTTAGCGGTAGTTTGAATGAGCAGTTCTTC. It yields the protein CALSGSLNEQFF.

CDR3: CASSRGQGMADTQYF. The CDR3 DNA follows: TGTGCCAGCAGTAGAGGACAGGGGATGGCGGATACGCAGTATTTT. The chain uses TRBV6-4 and TRBJ2-3, with TRBD1 matching over 9 bases. Germline lookup yields CDR1 MRHNA and CDR2 SNTAGT. This CDR3 has 15 amino acids. The trim removed 5 bases at V and 6 bases at J, leaving 9 bases unmatched.

The gene calls are TRBV10-3 and TRBJ1-2; D remains unclear. Germline CDR1 and CDR2: ENHRY and SYGVKD. This CDR3 region has 17 residues. The V end lost 4 bases, the J end lost 0 bases, and 18 bases lay between the germline ends. The CDR3 loop is CAISGPNPRTSNYGYTF. The CDR3 DNA is TGTGCCATCAGTGGCCCTAATCCAAGGACCTCTAACTATGGCTACACCTTC.

The chain joins TRBV4-1 to TRBJ2-1, with 14 bases matching TRBD2. The length of the CDR3 is 17 residues. Per germline, CDR1 MGHRA and CDR2 YSYEKL. With 4 bases clipped from V and 6 bases from J, the junction kept 8 bases outside the gene matches. The CDR3 DNA reads TGCGCCAGCAGCCTCCATAGCGGACTAGCGGGGGGCAATGAGCAGTTCTTC. Encoded protein: CASSLHSGLAGGNEQFF.

The J gene is TRBJ1-1, the V gene TRBV9, with a possible D match to TRBD1 (6 bases). V was pared by 0 bases and J by 0 bases, with 15 bases between. The CDR3 length is 17 residues. Germline V CDR1 and CDR2: SGDLS, YYNGEE. CDR3 bases: TGTGCCAGCAGCGTAGTCCCCCTAGGACAGCTGAACACTGAAGCTTTCTTT. This translates into CASSVVPLGQLNTEAFF.

The chain recombines TRBV5-4 with TRBJ2-3; D is undetermined. The germline V gene encodes CDR1 SGHNT and CDR2 YYREEE (reference sequence). V was clipped by 3 bases and J by 4 bases, with 24 bases between them. The CDR3 is 18 amino acids. CDR3 sequence reads: CASSSAIGGDLVADTQYF. The CDR3 DNA follows: TGTGCCAGCAGCTCCGCCATTGGTGGAGATTTGGTGGCAGATACGCAGTATTTT.

The chain uses TRBV5-4 and TRBJ2-5; 10 bases align to TRBD2. There are 17 residues in the CDR3. Germline CDR1 reads SGHNT; CDR2 reads YYREEE (reference sequence). V shed 4 bases and J 1 base; nucleotides not matched to a gene: 10. The DNA of the CDR3 is TGTGCCAGCAGCGTCCAGCTAGCGGGGGCCTTCCAAGAGACCCAGTACTTC. This gives the protein CASSVQLAGAFQETQYF.

This chain uses TRBV5-1 with TRBJ2-5; D is possibly TRBD1 (6 bases). TRBJ2-7 explains the end of the DNA better; the J call may be wrong. From germline, CDR1 is SGHRS and CDR2 YFSETQ. This CDR3 contains 14 residues. For the CDR3, the DNA is TGCGCCAGCAGCCCACTCCAGGGGACCTACGAGCAGTACTTC. As protein: CASSPLQGTYEQYF.

The chain uses TRBV5-1 and TRBJ2-3; D may match TRBD1 or TRBD2 (6 bases each). Trimming left V 1 base short and J 7 bases short, with 19 bases between. The CDR3 consists of 16 residues. From germline, CDR1 is SGHRS and CDR2 YFSETQ. DNA for the CDR3: TGCGCCAGCAGCTTGTGGGGGGCCGTTAACAGTAATACGCAGTATTTT. It is translated as CASSLWGAVNSNTQYF.

The V and J genes are TRBV18 and TRBJ1-4, with D maybe TRBD1 (6 bases). CDR1 and CDR2 (germline): KGHSH, LQKENI. Deletions cut 4 bases from V and 5 bases from J, with 14 bases between. This CDR3 region has 15 residues. In DNA, the CDR3 is TGTGCCAGCTCACTATCGGGACAACTAAATGAAAAACTGTTTTTT. It codes for CASSLSGQLNEKLFF. Looking up the rest from reference TRBV18 and TRBJ1-4 gives the full variable domain: NAGVMQNPRHLVRRRGQEARLRCSPMKGHSHVYWYRQLPEEGLKFMVYLQKENIIDESGMPKERFSAEFPKEGPSILRIQQVVRGDSAAYFCASSLSGQLNEKLFFGSGTQLSVL.

The chain uses TRBV7-8 and TRBJ2-5, with TRBD1 matching over 8 bases. The CDR3 totals 17 residues. The V gene end was trimmed by 6 bases and the J gene end by 5 bases; junction bases not matched to a gene: 17. CDR1 is SGHVS, CDR2 FQNEAQ, per germline. The CDR3 sequence is CASRLGVFQGALETQYF. CDR3 bases: TGTGCCAGCAGACTAGGGGTGTTCCAGGGGGCCTTGGAGACCCAGTACTTC.

In this sample, this clone turned up once. The V and J genes are TRBV19 and TRBJ1-3; D call uncertain. The CDR3 spans 12 residues. Germline assignment: CDR1 LNHDA and CDR2 SQIVND (reference sequence). Between the trimmed V and J ends, which lost 4 bases and 7 bases, there was a span of 8 bases. CDR3: CASSRNGNTIYF. CDR3 DNA sequence: TGTGCCAGTAGTAGGAATGGGAACACCATATATTTT.

The V call is TRBV5-6, the J call TRBJ2-7, with D unclear. CDR3 length equals 14 residues. Germline values: CDR1 SGHDT, CDR2 YYEEEE. V was trimmed by 1 base and J by 4 bases, leaving 12 bases between them. Here the CDR3 reads CASSLLPPRYEQYF. CDR3 sequence (DNA): TGTGCCAGCAGCTTGTTGCCCCCCCGATACGAGCAGTACTTC.

The V and J genes are TRBV9 and TRBJ2-3, with D perhaps TRBD2 (5 bases). Trimming took 0 bases from V and 1 from J, leaving 9 bases between them. The CDR3 is 15 residues long. Per germline, CDR1 SGDLS and CDR2 YYNGEE. CDR3 nucleotides: TGTGCCAGCAGCGTAGAGGACTTGGGCACAGATACGCAGTATTTT. It codes for CASSVEDLGTDTQYF.

Only a few counts were recorded for this clone. This rearrangement joins TRBV11-2 to TRBJ1-5, with D possibly matching TRBD1 (5 bases). The CDR3 has 13 amino acids. V was shortened by 1 base and J by 11 bases, with 12 bases between the two germline ends. Germline V gives CDR1 SGHAT, CDR2 FQNNGV. The chain's CDR3 is CASSLGQFGTQHF. CDR3 DNA sequence: TGTGCCAGCAGCTTAGGACAGTTCGGGACCCAGCATTTT.

The DNA for the CDR3 is TGTGCCAGCAGCAAGAGGACAGGGAACACCGGGGAGCTGTTTTTT. This translates into CASSKRTGNTGELFF. The chain links TRBV21-1 to TRBJ2-2; the table's D call TRBD1 went unverified against the DNA. TRBV21-1 is a pseudogene segment. The CDR3 extends over 15 amino acids.

The V and J genes are TRBV19 and TRBJ1-1; tentative D call: TRBD1 (6 bases). The CDR3 has 12 residues. The ends were cut back, 8 bases at V and 1 base at J, with 8 bases in the middle. CDR1 is LNHDA and CDR2 is SQIVND in the germline V gene (reference sequence). The CDR3 DNA follows: TGTGCCAGTGGACAGCAGAACACTGAAGCTTTCTTT. It encodes CASGQQNTEAFF.